A single sample gave rise to the 15 T cell receptor beta chains below, sequenced in a study of cytomegalovirus exposure and HLA in healthy donors. Vbeta (60) and Jbeta (13) primers were used in the PCR. The table came from immunoSEQ multiplex PCR; TCRdb's copy has only in-frame clones and leaves some out. The table has about 80,000 clones, about four fifths seen once. The material sequenced was PBMCs. The receptor source for this set is a man aged 45-65 years in good health and CMV-seropositive.

The count of this clone is one. V usage is TRBV30 and J usage is TRBJ2-1; maybe TRBD1 (5 bases). Germline CDR1 and CDR2: GTSNPN and SVGIG (reference sequence). The CDR3 covers 14 residues. Trimming left V 0 bases short and J 9 bases short, with 15 bases between. CDR3 DNA: TGTGCCTGGAGTGTAGGTCCCAGGGCGAGTGAGCAGTTCTTC. Encoded protein: CAWSVGPRASEQFF. The full variable domain, rest sourced from reference TRBV30 and TRBJ2-1, is SQTIHQWPATLVQPVGSPLSLECTVEGTSNPNLYWYRQAAGRGLQLLFYSVGIGQISSEVPQNLSASRPQDRQFILSSKKLLLSDSGFYLCAWSVGPRASEQFFGPGTRLTVL.

The chain's CDR3 is CASSLSQSYGYTF. The CDR3 DNA reads as TGCGCCAGCAGCTTAAGCCAAAGTTATGGCTACACCTTC. This chain uses TRBV5-1 with TRBJ1-2; no clear D gene. Germline assignment: CDR1 SGHRS and CDR2 YFSETQ. The CDR3 spans 13 residues. V shed 2 bases and J shed 5 bases, with 10 bases lying between them.

This chain links TRBV19 with TRBJ2-1; D perhaps matches TRBD2 (5 bases). The germline gives CDR1 LNHDA, CDR2 SQIVND (reference sequence). This CDR3 contains 14 residues. The V and J ends lost 6 bases and 6 bases respectively, with 15 bases between them. The CDR3 nucleotides are TGTGCCAGTAGCTGGGAAGTAGAGGGCAATGAGCAGTTCTTC. The encoded protein is CASSWEVEGNEQFF.

This chain uses TRBV15 with TRBJ2-7; D is possibly TRBD2 (6 bases). This CDR3 is 16 amino acids long. V was cut by 8 bases and J by 6 bases, with 26 bases left in between. Germline CDR1 LNHNV, CDR2 YYDKDF (reference sequence). CDR3: CATPKSVARGRSEQYF. CDR3 DNA: TGTGCCACCCCTAAGAGCGTAGCGCGGGGTCGGAGCGAGCAGTACTTC.

This clone has a single count. The junction does not match germline at one end; this may be a read error. Other nucleotide sequences in the sample specify the same CDR3. The rearrangement joins TRBV11-3 to TRBJ2-5, with TRBD1 matching 9 bases. Germline CDR1 SGHNT, CDR2 YENEEA. The CDR3 is 16 amino acids. This CDR3 reads CASSLGGTGLKETQYF. The CDR3 region has the DNA TGTGCCAGCAGCTTAGGAGGGACAGGGTTGAAAGAAACCCAGTACTTC.

This clone was counted once. This chain joins TRBV19 and TRBJ1-1; D possibly corresponds to TRBD1 (6 bases). The CDR3 spans 13 residues. In germline, CDR1 is LNHDA, CDR2 SQIVND (reference sequence). Trimming cost V 5 bases and J 2 bases, with 9 bases left between them. CDR3 in amino acids: CASSPQGNTEAFF. CDR3 nucleotide sequence: TGTGCCAGTAGTCCACAGGGTAACACTGAAGCTTTCTTT.

This clone occurred once. V gene TRBV11-3 combines with J gene TRBJ2-3; TRBD2 might be the D (6 bases). The CDR3 contains 16 residues. Germline values: CDR1 SGHNT, CDR2 YENEEA. V shed 2 bases and J shed 0 bases, with 12 bases lying between them. CDR3 in amino acids: CASSLWGGTSTDTQYF. As DNA, the CDR3 is TGTGCCAGCAGCTTATGGGGCGGGACTAGCACAGATACGCAGTATTTT.

This rearrangement joins TRBV5-4 to TRBJ2-1; 8 bases fit TRBD2. CDR1 and CDR2 from the germline V gene are SGHNT and YYREEE (reference sequence). V trimming: 4 bases; J trimming: 6 bases; junction bases outside the gene matches: 9. This CDR3 is 15 amino acids long. The CDR3, as DNA: TGTGCCAGCAGCCAAACCGGGACTAGTCGCAATGAGCAGTTCTTC. Its translation is CASSQTGTSRNEQFF.

The chain couples TRBV5-6 to TRBJ2-5, with D perhaps matching TRBD2 (7 bases). Trimming cost V 5 bases and J 5 bases, with 19 bases left between them. Germline-derived CDR1 and CDR2 are SGHDT and YYEEEE. The CDR3 is 15 residues long. This chain's CDR3 is CASSTQGSGMETQYF. The CDR3 DNA sequence: TGTGCCAGCAGTACTCAGGGGAGCGGGATGGAGACCCAGTACTTC.

The chain employs TRBV30 and TRBJ1-2; no clear D. The V end was cut by 6 bases, the J end by 4 bases, with 24 bases between. The CDR3 spans 16 residues. Germline loops: CDR1 GTSNPN, CDR2 SVGIG (reference sequence). CDR3 DNA sequence: TGTGCCTGCTTCGGCCCCCGACCCGGGGAGCTCTATGGCTACACCTTC. Translated: CACFGPRPGELYGYTF.

The chain couples TRBV7-2 to TRBJ2-3; 11 nucleotides line up with TRBD2. J gave up 2 bases and V 5 bases, and 6 bases lay outside the gene matches. The CDR3 has 16 residues. The germline V gene has CDR1 SGHTA and CDR2 FQGNSA. The DNA for the CDR3 is TGTGCCAGCAGCCCCCGACTAGCGGGGTACACAGATACGCAGTATTTT. Translated, it gives CASSPRLAGYTDTQYF.

The chain is built from TRBV27 and TRBJ2-5; weak D call: TRBD2 (5 bases). Gene TRBJ2-7 matches the end of the DNA better, so the J call may be wrong. The germline CDR1 and CDR2 sequences are MNHEY and SMNVEV (reference sequence). This CDR3 has 13 residues. CDR3 residues: CASSYGISYEQYF. The CDR3 region has the DNA TGTGCCAGCAGCTACGGGATCTCCTACGAGCAGTACTTC.

This clone was seen only once. The V gene is TRBV4-2, the J gene TRBJ1-4; D is undetermined. The CDR3 contains 12 residues. The germline V gene encodes CDR1 LGHNA and CDR2 YNFKEQ. Trimming removed 4 bases at V and 8 bases at J, with 8 bases between. In nucleotides, the CDR3 is TGTGCCAGCAGCCCTGATGCGGAAAAACTGTTTTTT. Its translation: CASSPDAEKLFF.

For this clone: The junction shows a germline mismatch at one end, possibly a read error. The chain has TRBV7-9 and TRBJ2-7; possible D gene TRBD1, 6 bases. Looked up from germline, CDR1 is SEHNR and CDR2 is FQNEAQ (reference sequence). The CDR3 has 13 amino acids. CDR3 sequence reads: CSSSPTQGYEQYF. DNA of the CDR3: TGTTCCAGCAGCCCGACACAGGGCTACGAGCAGTACTTC.

This clone was detected only once. The V call is TRBV5-4, the J call TRBJ2-3; 7 bases fit TRBD2. Germline CDR1 is SGHNT and CDR2 is YYREEE (reference sequence). The CDR3 is 16 amino acids. With V trimmed by 0 bases and J by 0 bases, 4 bases remained unmatched. The CDR3 sequence is CASSLEASGSTDTQYF. The CDR3 nucleotides read TGTGCCAGCAGCTTGGAGGCTAGCGGTAGCACAGATACGCAGTATTTT.